These 12 T cell receptor beta chains were all obtained from the same sample, sequenced in a study of cytomegalovirus exposure and HLA in healthy donors. Some clones are missing from TCRdb's copy, which holds only in-frame ones; the method was immunoSEQ multiplex PCR. Of tens of thousands of clones in the sample, around 94% were seen once. The sample consisted of PBMCs. These receptors were obtained from a woman between 18 and 29 years old in good health and CMV-seropositive.

V and J are TRBV10-1 and TRBJ1-4; TRBD1 matches 7 bases. This CDR3 spans 15 amino acids. V dropped 5 bases and J dropped 0; count of bases not matched to a gene: 3. CDR1 and CDR2 from the germline V gene are WNHNN and SYGVQD (reference sequence). The CDR3 nucleotides are TGCGCCAGCAGTCCCGGGACAGCAACTAATGAAAAACTGTTTTTT. Translating it yields CASSPGTATNEKLFF.

This chain joins TRBV5-1 and TRBJ1-2, with 11 bases matching TRBD1. The CDR3 has 21 residues. The V gene end was trimmed by 1 base and the J gene end by 1 base; junction bases not matched to a gene: 18. Germline CDR1 SGHRS, CDR2 YFSETQ. In DNA form, the CDR3 reads TGCGCCAGCAGCTTGACCGGGACAGGGGGGTACCCATTTTTCGATAACTATGGCTACACCTTC. Protein product: CASSLTGTGGYPFFDNYGYTF.

The chain combines TRBV7-9 with TRBJ1-1; no clear D gene. The CDR3 is 13 amino acids. The V and J ends lost 4 bases and 0 bases respectively, with 6 bases between them. CDR1 is SEHNR and CDR2 is FQNEAQ in the germline V gene (reference sequence). The CDR3 bases are TGTGCCAGCAGCTCCACAGTGAACACTGAAGCTTTCTTT. Translating gives CASSSTVNTEAFF.

This sequence joins TRBV30 and TRBJ2-1; D is uncertain. V dropped 2 bases and J dropped 7 bases, with 9 bases sitting between them. The CDR3 totals 12 residues. CDR1 is GTSNPN and CDR2 is SVGIG in the germline V gene (reference sequence). The CDR3 sequence is CAWSPYRNEQFF. CDR3 bases: TGTGCCTGGAGTCCCTACAGAAATGAGCAGTTCTTC.

This clone was seen only once. The chain links TRBV4-2 to TRBJ2-2; TRBD2 aligns across 8 bases. V dropped 7 bases and J dropped 0; count of bases not matched to a gene: 7. There are 16 residues in the CDR3. Germline V gene data show CDR1 as LGHNA and CDR2 as YNFKEQ. The DNA of the CDR3 is TGTGCCAGCACCCCACGGGAGGGAGCGAACACCGGGGAGCTGTTTTTT. Its protein product is CASTPREGANTGELFF.

This chain connects TRBV28 to TRBJ2-3; the match to TRBD2 covers 7 bases. CDR3 length: 16 amino acids. Germline CDR1 reads MDHEN; CDR2 reads SYDVKM. Germline trimming cut 4 bases from V and 0 bases from J; bases unmatched to any gene: 7. The DNA of the CDR3 is TGTGCCAGCAGTTCCCGGGAGGCTCCTAGCACAGATACGCAGTATTTT. Protein sequence: CASSSREAPSTDTQYF. The full variable domain, its missing parts supplied by reference TRBV28 and TRBJ2-3, is DVKVTQSSRYLVKRTGEKVFLECVQDMDHENMFWYRQDPGLGLRLIYFSYDVKMKEKGDIPEGYSVSREKKERFSLILESASTNQTSMYLCASSSREAPSTDTQYFGPGTRLTVL.

The chain links TRBV6-1 to TRBJ2-7; TRBD2 matches 11 bases. Per germline, CDR1 MNHNS and CDR2 SASEGT. The ends lost 4 bases at V and 4 bases at J; junction bases unmatched: 12. The CDR3 length is 17 residues. The DNA for the CDR3 is TGTGCCAGCAGTGCCCGCCCGACTAGCGGGATCATGTACGAGCAGTACTTC. This gives the protein CASSARPTSGIMYEQYF.

For the CDR3, the DNA is TGTGCCAGCAAAACTATGGAAAGCTCCTACGAGCAGTACTTC. This sequence encodes CASKTMESSYEQYF. The chain uses TRBV6-1 and TRBJ2-7; no clear D gene. The germline V and J ends were trimmed by 7 bases and 0 bases, with 13 bases remaining between them. CDR3 length: 14 residues. Germline loops: CDR1 MNHNS, CDR2 SASEGT.

The V call is TRBV12-5, the J call TRBJ2-7, with 10 bases lining up with TRBD1. V trimming: 1 base; J trimming: 0 bases; junction bases outside the gene matches: 9. Germline V gene lookup returns CDR1 LGHNT and CDR2 FRNRAP. CDR3 length equals 18 residues. CDR3 protein: CASGLGQGARYSSYEQYF. The CDR3 coding sequence is TGTGCTAGTGGTTTGGGACAGGGGGCCCGTTATAGCTCCTACGAGCAGTACTTC.

The chain combines TRBV27 with TRBJ2-7; weak D call: TRBD1 (5 bases). Trimming cost V 1 base and J 7 bases, with 14 bases left between them. The length of the CDR3 is 14 residues. Germline V gene sequence: CDR1 MNHEY, CDR2 SMNVEV (reference sequence). CDR3 in amino acids: CASSLWARAREQYF. In nucleotides, the CDR3 is TGTGCCAGCAGTTTATGGGCCAGGGCGAGGGAGCAGTACTTC.

This clone was seen just once. The chain is built from TRBV4-1 and TRBJ1-1, with D possibly being TRBD1 (6 bases). The V end lost 0 bases, the J end lost 4 bases, and 9 bases lay between the germline ends. Germline V gives CDR1 MGHRA, CDR2 YSYEKL. The CDR3 is made up of 14 amino acids. The CDR3 region is CASSQDRGFTEAFF. CDR3 in DNA: TGCGCCAGCAGCCAAGACAGGGGATTCACTGAAGCTTTCTTT.

The chain is built from TRBV5-6 and TRBJ1-2, with TRBD1 matching over 10 bases. The V gene's germline CDR1 is SGHDT and CDR2 YYEEEE. This CDR3 spans 17 amino acids. The J segment lost 5 bases and the V segment lost 5 bases, leaving 15 bases of the junction unmatched. The CDR3 DNA is TGTGCCAGCAGTTTTGGGGACAGGGGTAGAATGTCATATGGCTACACCTTC. Amino acids: CASSFGDRGRMSYGYTF.